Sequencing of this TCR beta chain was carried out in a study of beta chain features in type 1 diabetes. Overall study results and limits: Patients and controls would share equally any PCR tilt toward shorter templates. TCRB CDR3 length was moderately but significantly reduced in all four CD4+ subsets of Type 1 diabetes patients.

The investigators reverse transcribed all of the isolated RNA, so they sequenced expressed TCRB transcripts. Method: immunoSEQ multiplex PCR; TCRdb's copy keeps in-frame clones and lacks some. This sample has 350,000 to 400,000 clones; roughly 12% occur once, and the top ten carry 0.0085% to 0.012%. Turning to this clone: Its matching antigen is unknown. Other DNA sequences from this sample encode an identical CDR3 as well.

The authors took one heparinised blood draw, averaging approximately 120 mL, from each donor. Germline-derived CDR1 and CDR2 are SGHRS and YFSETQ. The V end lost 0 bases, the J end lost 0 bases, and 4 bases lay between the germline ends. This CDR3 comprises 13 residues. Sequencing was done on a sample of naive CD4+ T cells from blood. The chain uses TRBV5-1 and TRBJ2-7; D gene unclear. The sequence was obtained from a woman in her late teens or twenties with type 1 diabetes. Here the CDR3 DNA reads TGCGCCAGCAGCTTGGACGGCTCCTACGAGCAGTACTTC. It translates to CASSLDGSYEQYF.